These 3 T cell receptor beta chains were all obtained from the same sample, sequenced in a study of regulatory T cells in long-lasting Graves disease. Arm-PCR of CDR3 regions with iRepertoire HTBI primers generated TCR beta libraries. TCRdb analysed the multiplex PCR reads with MiXCR anew, one entry per CDR3 protein. The sample has some 450,000 distinct CDR3 sequences; 15% to 20% are singletons. Indicated time point: newly diagnosed GD, antithyroid drugs for less than 3 months. PBMC RNA was the source of the TCR library. The sample was also reused in another study, on T cells in Graves' hyperthyroidism and ophthalmopathy.

The sequencing used peripheral blood mononuclear cells (PBMCs), collected at new diagnosis, from a patient treated with antithyroid drugs. The receptors were sampled from a woman younger than 45 with Graves disease.

This clonotype came up many times. This CDR3 is CASSLPDRTGGGTGELFF. CDR3 in DNA: TGTGCCAGCAGCTTGCCCGACCGGACAGGGGGAGGGACCGGGGAGCTGTTTTTT. The chain links TRBV5-6 to TRBJ2-2, with 10 bases lining up with TRBD1. The CDR3 totals 18 residues. The ends lost 1 base at V and 5 bases at J; junction bases unmatched: 11. Looked up from germline, CDR1 is SGHDT and CDR2 is YYEEEE.

This clonotype was seen many times. This sequence joins TRBV7-9 and TRBJ2-2; TRBD1 aligns across 7 bases. Germline CDR1 reads SEHNR; CDR2 reads FQNEAQ (reference sequence). V was clipped by 7 bases and J by 3 bases; unmatched bases: 8. The CDR3 runs to 15 residues. CDR3 coding DNA: TGTGCCAGCAACCCCGGGACAGTTTACACCGGGGAGCTGTTTTTT. This sequence encodes CASNPGTVYTGELFF.

This clonotype was seen ten or more times. This sequence joins TRBV28 and TRBJ1-6; D may be TRBD1 (6 bases). Trimming took off 11 bases at V and 7 bases at J, with 9 bases between the two ends. This CDR3 contains 11 residues. Germline V lookup: CDR1 MDHEN, CDR2 SYDVKM. The CDR3 bases are TGTGCCGTACAGGGAAATTCACCCCTCCACTTT. Translation gives CAVQGNSPLHF.